This is a list of T cell receptor beta chains from one sample in a study of control samples from healthy donors and cancer patients. Sequenced by immunoSEQ multiplex PCR; TCRdb stores in-frame clones only, minus some. This sample has more than 110,000 clones, with approximately 90% found just once. The sequenced sample consisted of blood. Receptors were obtained from a woman aged 25-40 years in good health. The CDR3 runs from the conserved cysteine through the conserved F or W. A D gene is named only where the DNA matches it firmly. The size of a clone is reported for some rows only, either as once, few or many, or as a class for expanded clones.

V gene: TRBV25-1
clone size: NA
J gene: TRBJ2-1
D gene: TRBD1
CDR3 DNA: TGTGCCAGCAGTGAATCAAGGGGACAGGGTCTCTACAATGAGCAGTTCTTC
CDR3 protein: CASSESRGQGLYNEQFF

V gene: TRBV27
clone size: NA
J gene: TRBJ2-1
D gene: NA
CDR3 DNA: TGTGCCAGCCAACCTATAGCGGACTCCTACAATGAGCAGTTCTTC
CDR3 protein: CASQPIADSYNEQFF

V gene: TRBV2
clone size: NA
J gene: TRBJ1-2
D gene: TRBD1
CDR3 DNA: TGTGCCAGCAGTCCGGGACAGGGGACGCGCTATGGCTACACCTTC
CDR3 protein: CASSPGQGTRYGYTF

V gene: TRBV10-3
clone size: NA
J gene: TRBJ2-6
D gene: NA
CDR3 DNA: TGTGCCATCAGTGCAGGGTACTCTGGGGCCAACGTCCTGACTTTC
CDR3 protein: CAISAGYSGANVLTF

V gene: TRBV12-3/TRBV12-4
clone size: NA
J gene: TRBJ1-5
D gene: NA
CDR3 DNA: TGTGCCAGCTGGGGGGGCCCCAATCAGCCCCAGCATTTT
CDR3 protein: CASWGGPNQPQHF

V gene: TRBV7-9
clone size: NA
J gene: TRBJ2-5
D gene: NA
CDR3 DNA: TGTGCCAGCAGCTTAGTGGTGGAGGAGACCCAGTACTTC
CDR3 protein: CASSLVVEETQYF

V gene: TRBV7-9
clone size: NA
J gene: TRBJ1-4
D gene: NA
CDR3 DNA: TGTGCCAGCAGTTTTACAGGGAGCGCAAATGAAAAACTGTTTTTT
CDR3 protein: CASSFTGSANEKLFF

V gene: TRBV2
clone size: NA
J gene: TRBJ2-1
D gene: NA
CDR3 DNA: TGTGCCAGCAGCAATCAGGGCAATGAGCAGTTCTTC
CDR3 protein: CASSNQGNEQFF

V gene: TRBV14
clone size: NA
J gene: TRBJ2-1
D gene: TRBD2
CDR3 DNA: TGTGCCAGCAGCCCCAGTCCCGGGACTAGCGGGAGCTACAATGAGCAGTTCTTC
CDR3 protein: CASSPSPGTSGSYNEQFF

V gene: TRBV9
clone size: few
J gene: TRBJ2-5
D gene: TRBD1
CDR3 DNA: TGTGCCAGCAGCGTGGGGGACAGTCGGTCTGAGACCCAGTACTTC
CDR3 protein: CASSVGDSRSETQYF

V gene: TRBV6-5
clone size: NA
J gene: TRBJ1-2
D gene: NA
CDR3 DNA: TGTGCCAGCAGTTATGGGTCAGGCTACACCTTC
CDR3 protein: CASSYGSGYTF

V gene: TRBV19
clone size: medium-sized
J gene: TRBJ2-1
D gene: TRBD2
CDR3 DNA: TGTGCCAGTAGTATTGGGGGAGGGCCCAATGAGCAGTTCTTC
CDR3 protein: CASSIGGGPNEQFF

V gene: TRBV19
clone size: NA
J gene: TRBJ2-5
D gene: NA
CDR3 DNA: TGTGCCAGTAGCCAAGACAAGGCCCGGGAGACCCAGTACTTC
CDR3 protein: CASSQDKARETQYF

V gene: TRBV27
clone size: NA
J gene: TRBJ2-3
D gene: TRBD2
CDR3 DNA: TGTGCCAGCAGTTTATTTACTAGCGGGAATGCAGATACGCAGTATTTT
CDR3 protein: CASSLFTSGNADTQYF

V gene: TRBV19
clone size: NA
J gene: TRBJ1-3
D gene: TRBD1
CDR3 DNA: TGTGCCAGTAGTTTGGACAGGGGCTACTCTGGAAACACCATATATTTT
CDR3 protein: CASSLDRGYSGNTIYF

V gene: TRBV5-6
clone size: NA
J gene: TRBJ1-2
D gene: NA
CDR3 DNA: TGTGCCAGCAGCTTGGCCCCGGCAGGGGACTATGGCTACACCTTC
CDR3 protein: CASSLAPAGDYGYTF

V gene: TRBV19
clone size: once
J gene: TRBJ2-7
D gene: NA
CDR3 DNA: TGTGCCAGTAGTATGGCCGTCGGATTTTGGAGCGAGCAGTACTTC
CDR3 protein: CASSMAVGFWSEQYF

V gene: TRBV24-1
clone size: NA
J gene: TRBJ1-1
D gene: TRBD1
CDR3 DNA: TGTGCCACCAGTGACCCTGGCCAGGGGGCAACAGCTTTCTTT
CDR3 protein: CATSDPGQGATAFF

V gene: TRBV5-1
clone size: NA
J gene: TRBJ1-6
D gene: NA
CDR3 DNA: TGCGCCAGCAGCTTGGCCGTGGACTCACCCCTCCACTTT
CDR3 protein: CASSLAVDSPLHF

V gene: TRBV2
clone size: NA
J gene: TRBJ1-2
D gene: TRBD1
CDR3 DNA: TGTGCCAGCAGTGAGTGGGGGGACAGGAGGGATGGCTACACCTTC
CDR3 protein: CASSEWGDRRDGYTF

V gene: TRBV7-5
clone size: few
J gene: TRBJ2-3
D gene: NA
CDR3 DNA: TGTGTCAGAAGCTTAGAAGGGACTAGCGGGGAAGGGGGCACAGATACGCAGTATTTT
CDR3 protein: CVRSLEGTSGEGGTDTQYF

V gene: TRBV24-1
clone size: NA
J gene: TRBJ1-1
D gene: NA
CDR3 DNA: TGTGCCACCAGTGATTCGGGGTACTCGGGGCGTCGTGAAGCTTTCTTT
CDR3 protein: CATSDSGYSGRREAFF

V gene: TRBV19
clone size: NA
J gene: TRBJ1-1
D gene: NA
CDR3 DNA: TGTGCCAGTAGCCCCACCCTCGTGGGGACTGAAGCTTTCTTT
CDR3 protein: CASSPTLVGTEAFF

V gene: TRBV11-2
clone size: NA
J gene: TRBJ1-2
D gene: NA
CDR3 DNA: TGTGCCAGCAGCCCTACAGGGTATGGCTACACCTTC
CDR3 protein: CASSPTGYGYTF

V gene: TRBV2
clone size: NA
J gene: TRBJ2-2
D gene: TRBD2
CDR3 DNA: TGTGCCAGCAGTGAAACTAGCGGGAGTGCGACCGGGGAGCTGTTTTTT
CDR3 protein: CASSETSGSATGELFF

V gene: TRBV24-1
clone size: NA
J gene: TRBJ2-5
D gene: NA
CDR3 DNA: TGTGCCACCAGTGATGAGCAGGGTGGTGGGGAGACCCAGTACTTC
CDR3 protein: CATSDEQGGGETQYF

V gene: TRBV10-3
clone size: NA
J gene: TRBJ2-5
D gene: NA
CDR3 DNA: TGTGCCATCAGTGAGGATAGGGGCCCACAAGAGACCCAGTACTTC
CDR3 protein: CAISEDRGPQETQYF

V gene: TRBV6-5
clone size: NA
J gene: TRBJ2-3
D gene: TRBD2
CDR3 DNA: TGTGCCACCACCAGCGGGAGGGCCTCAACAGATACGCAGTATTTT
CDR3 protein: CATTSGRASTDTQYF

V gene: TRBV12-1
clone size: few
J gene: TRBJ2-2
D gene: NA
CDR3 DNA: TGTGCCAGCAGCTTTTGGGTAAGCACTAAAAGAGCCCGGGGGGCAGCGAACACCGGGGAGCTGTTTTTT
CDR3 protein: CASSFWVSTKRARGAANTGELFF

V gene: TRBV5-1
clone size: NA
J gene: TRBJ2-5
D gene: TRBD1
CDR3 DNA: TGCGCCAGCAGCAAAGGACAGGATCAAGAGACCCAGTACTTC
CDR3 protein: CASSKGQDQETQYF

V gene: TRBV15
clone size: NA
J gene: TRBJ1-1
D gene: NA
CDR3 DNA: TGTGCCACCAGCAGTTTCCGGTGGGGGAACACTGAAGCTTTCTTT
CDR3 protein: CATSSFRWGNTEAFF

V gene: TRBV30
clone size: once
J gene: TRBJ2-3
D gene: NA
CDR3 DNA: TGTGCCTGGAGTGTAGCCACAGATACGCAGTATTTT
CDR3 protein: CAWSVATDTQYF

V gene: TRBV9
clone size: NA
J gene: TRBJ2-1
D gene: TRBD2
CDR3 DNA: TGTGCCAGCAGCGTACGTGCGGGGGGCTACAATGAGCAGTTCTTC
CDR3 protein: CASSVRAGGYNEQFF

V gene: TRBV5-1
clone size: once
J gene: TRBJ2-4
D gene: TRBD1
CDR3 DNA: TGCGCCAGCAGCTTCAGGGGGCTTGCCAAAAACATTCAGTACTTC
CDR3 protein: CASSFRGLAKNIQYF

V gene: TRBV12-3/TRBV12-4
clone size: NA
J gene: TRBJ1-5
D gene: NA
CDR3 DNA: TGTGCCAGCGGTGCCCCCAGGGAGCCCCAGCATTTT
CDR3 protein: CASGAPREPQHF

V gene: TRBV28
clone size: NA
J gene: TRBJ2-7
D gene: NA
CDR3 DNA: TGTGCCAGCAGTTCAGGGACGGGTCCCTACGAGCAGTACTTC
CDR3 protein: CASSSGTGPYEQYF

V gene: TRBV30
clone size: NA
J gene: TRBJ2-1
D gene: TRBD2
CDR3 DNA: TGTGCCTGGAGTGCATACACGCAAACAAATAGCGGGAGCTCCAATGAGCAGTTCTTC
CDR3 protein: CAWSAYTQTNSGSSNEQFF

V gene: TRBV29-1
clone size: NA
J gene: TRBJ1-1
D gene: TRBD1
CDR3 DNA: TGCAGCCCCCAGGGGGTTGCTGAAGCTTTCTTT
CDR3 protein: CSPQGVAEAFF

V gene: TRBV25-1
clone size: NA
J gene: TRBJ1-5
D gene: TRBD1
CDR3 DNA: TGTGCCAGCAGCACAGGGGGCGCTCAGCCCCAGCATTTT
CDR3 protein: CASSTGGAQPQHF

V gene: TRBV7-3
clone size: NA
J gene: TRBJ1-1
D gene: NA
CDR3 DNA: TGTGCCAGCAGCCAAGGTGGGACGAACACTGAAGCTTTCTTT
CDR3 protein: CASSQGGTNTEAFF

V gene: TRBV19
clone size: few
J gene: TRBJ2-1
D gene: TRBD2
CDR3 DNA: TGTGCCAGTGGACTAGACGGGGTGAATGAGCAGTTCTTC
CDR3 protein: CASGLDGVNEQFF

V gene: TRBV19
clone size: NA
J gene: TRBJ2-1
D gene: TRBD2
CDR3 DNA: TGTGCCAGTACCCAGGTAGCGGGAGGGATCCACAATGAGCAGTTCTTC
CDR3 protein: CASTQVAGGIHNEQFF

V gene: TRBV5-6
clone size: few
J gene: TRBJ2-7
D gene: NA
CDR3 DNA: TGTGCCAGCAGCTTGGTTGGGTTTCAAGGAGGGGACGAGCAGTACTTC
CDR3 protein: CASSLVGFQGGDEQYF

V gene: TRBV3-1/TRBV3-2
clone size: many
J gene: TRBJ2-5
D gene: NA
CDR3 DNA: TGTGCCAGCAGCCAAGTTCCCCGGGCGAGGGAGACCCAGTACTTC
CDR3 protein: CASSQVPRARETQYF

V gene: TRBV27
clone size: NA
J gene: TRBJ2-5
D gene: NA
CDR3 DNA: TGTGCCAGCAGCCACCGCCGGGGATTCCAGTACTTC
CDR3 protein: CASSHRRGFQYF

V gene: TRBV6-5
clone size: few
J gene: TRBJ1-1
D gene: NA
CDR3 DNA: TGTGCCAGCAGTTGGACGCCTACTGAAGCTTTCTTT
CDR3 protein: CASSWTPTEAFF

V gene: TRBV19
clone size: NA
J gene: TRBJ2-1
D gene: TRBD2
CDR3 DNA: TGTGCCAGTAGTATCGGGGGGAGGGTTTGGAATGAGCAGTTCTTC
CDR3 protein: CASSIGGRVWNEQFF

V gene: TRBV12-1
clone size: NA
J gene: TRBJ2-7
D gene: NA
CDR3 DNA: TGTGCCAGCAGCCCCGGACAGGGGGATTACGAGCAGTACTTC
CDR3 protein: CASSPGQGDYEQYF

V gene: TRBV29-1
clone size: NA
J gene: TRBJ2-1
D gene: NA
CDR3 DNA: TGCAGCGTTGGAACCGGGACCTCCTACAATGAGCAGTTCTTC
CDR3 protein: CSVGTGTSYNEQFF

V gene: TRBV5-4
clone size: NA
J gene: TRBJ2-7
D gene: TRBD1
CDR3 DNA: TGTGCCAGCAGCGCGACAGGGAGCTCCTACGAGCAGTACTTC
CDR3 protein: CASSATGSSYEQYF